A selection of T cell receptor beta chains follows, all from one sample in a study of type 1 regulatory T cells. Each CDR3 protein gets one entry after TCRdb re-called the reads with MiXCR. There are roughly 68,000 distinct CDR3 sequences in the sample; roughly three fifths occur only once, and 7.6% lies in the top ten. No cognate antigen is known for these TCRs. The sample was cultured T cells, either the whole culture or a sorted T cell fraction (not recorded which). These receptors originate from a human donor in good health. Each CDR3 is given with its conserved first and last residue. Fields, in order: V gene, J gene, D gene, clone size, CDR3 DNA, CDR3 protein. A D gene is named only where the DNA matches it firmly. Not all rows give a size; the values are once, few, many and, for expanded clones, a class.

TRBV5-1	TRBJ1-4	NA	NA	TGCGCCAGCAGCTTGGCTCCCTATGAAAAACTGTTTTTT	CASSLAPYEKLFF
TRBV24-1	TRBJ2-5	TRBD1	few	TGTGCCACCAGTGAGGCGGGACAGGGGATCCAAGAGACCCAGTACTTC	CATSEAGQGIQETQYF
TRBV7-8	TRBJ2-2	NA	NA	TGTGCCAGCAGCTCTATTTCCCCCGGGGAGCTGTTTTTT	CASSSISPGELFF
TRBV27	TRBJ2-1	TRBD2	NA	TGTGCCAGCACCTCTACTAGCGAGGATGAGCAGTTCTTC	CASTSTSEDEQFF
TRBV5-1	TRBJ2-2	NA	NA	TGCGCCAGCAGCCCGGGGTCGGGAGAAACCGGGGAGCTGTTTTTT	CASSPGSGETGELFF
TRBV18	TRBJ2-7	NA	NA	TGTGCCAGCTCACCGTTAGAACAAGTAGAGCAGTACTTC	CASSPLEQVEQYF
TRBV24-1	TRBJ2-1	NA	few	TGTGCCACCAGTGACCAAACCGGGACCGTGGGTGAGCAGTTCTTC	CATSDQTGTVGEQFF
TRBV15	TRBJ2-2	TRBD2	NA	TGTGCCAACAGCAGAGATCCTAGCGGGAACCGTATCGGGGAGCTGTTTTTT	CANSRDPSGNRIGELFF
TRBV7-2	TRBJ1-1	NA	NA	TGTGCCAGCAGCCTAGAGTTCACTGAAGCTTTCTTT	CASSLEFTEAFF
TRBV7-3	TRBJ2-6	NA	NA	TGTGCCAGCAGCTTTTTCGGCAGGGTAGACTCTGGGGCCAACGTCCTGACTTTC	CASSFFGRVDSGANVLTF
TRBV20-1	TRBJ2-1	TRBD2	NA	TGCAGTGCTGCTATGACTAGCCGATACAATGAGCAGTTCTTC	CSAAMTSRYNEQFF
TRBV20-1	TRBJ2-7	TRBD1	NA	TGCAGTGCTATACCGGGACAGGGCTCCTACGAGCAGTACTTC	CSAIPGQGSYEQYF
TRBV14	TRBJ2-4	TRBD2	NA	TGTGCCAGCAGCCAAGAGGGCCTCCTATGGCGGGAGGTGGCCAAAAACATTCAGTACTTC	CASSQEGLLWREVAKNIQYF
TRBV12-3/TRBV12-4	TRBJ1-2	NA	few	TGTGCCAGCAGTTTCGAATACTATGGCTACACCTTC	CASSFEYYGYTF
TRBV6-6	TRBJ2-4	TRBD2	few	TGTGCCAGCAGTGATACTAGCGGGGGTCTAGCCAAAAACATTCAGTACTTC	CASSDTSGGLAKNIQYF
TRBV7-3	TRBJ2-3	NA	few	TGTGCCAGCAGCTTAAATAGCGGCACAGATACGCAGTATTTT	CASSLNSGTDTQYF
TRBV20-1	TRBJ2-5	TRBD2	NA	TGCAGTGCTAGATTTGGGACTAGCGGGAACAGAGAGACCCAGTACTTC	CSARFGTSGNRETQYF
TRBV3-1	TRBJ2-5	NA	few	TGTGCCAGCAGCCAAGACCGGGGGGAGACCCAGTACTTC	CASSQDRGETQYF
TRBV7-2	TRBJ2-7	NA	NA	TGTGCCAGCAGCCCGGTCGTCTCGCACTACGAGCAGTACTTC	CASSPVVSHYEQYF
TRBV11-2	TRBJ1-2	NA	NA	TGTGCCAGCAGCGCAGTCCGGGACGGAATTGGCTACACCTTC	CASSAVRDGIGYTF
TRBV25-1	TRBJ1-2	NA	NA	TGTGCCAGCAGTGATTTCGGCTATGGCTACACCTTC	CASSDFGYGYTF
TRBV11-2	TRBJ2-2	NA	once	TGTGCCAGCGCCGTTGGGCCGGGAGCGGGCACCGGGGAGCTGTTTTTT	CASAVGPGAGTGELFF
TRBV9	TRBJ2-3	NA	once	TGTGCCAGCAGCGCCCCGGGACAAACGCAGGGTACGCAGTATTTT	CASSAPGQTQGTQYF
TRBV6-5	TRBJ2-3	TRBD2	NA	TGTGCCAGCAGTTACTCGGTAGCGGGAGTGACAGATACGCAGTATTTT	CASSYSVAGVTDTQYF
TRBV27	TRBJ2-1	NA	NA	TGTGCCAGCAGTTATGGTGAGGGGTCCTACAATGAGCAGTTCTTC	CASSYGEGSYNEQFF
TRBV25-1	TRBJ2-5	TRBD2	NA	TGTGCCAGCACCTCCGCACTAGCGGGAGAGACCCAGTACTTC	CASTSALAGETQYF
TRBV3-1	TRBJ1-3	NA	NA	TGTGCCAGCAGCGCGGGATGGGCGTACTCTGGAAACACCATATATTTT	CASSAGWAYSGNTIYF
TRBV7-9	TRBJ2-1	TRBD2	NA	TGTGCCAGCAGCTTAGCGCTTGCCCTAGCGGTCTCCTACAATGAGCAGTTCTTC	CASSLALALAVSYNEQFF
TRBV20-1	TRBJ1-4	NA	NA	TGCAGTGTGGAGGAGGCTCAGGGTGAAAAACTGTTTTTT	CSVEEAQGEKLFF
TRBV4-3	TRBJ2-4	TRBD1	medium-sized	TGCGCCAGCAGCAAGCAGACAGGGGCGGGAAACATTCAGTACTTC	CASSKQTGAGNIQYF
TRBV3-1	TRBJ2-7	NA	NA	TGTGCCAGCAGCCAAGATCCCAGAGGGCGAGGCTACGAGCAGTACTTC	CASSQDPRGRGYEQYF
TRBV2	TRBJ2-2	TRBD2	NA	TGTGCCAGCAGGGCACTAGCGGGAGTTCGCGGGGAGCTGTTTTTT	CASRALAGVRGELFF
TRBV20-1	TRBJ2-5	NA	few	TGCAGTGCCAAAGACGGACGGCAACAAGAGACCCAGTACTTC	CSAKDGRQQETQYF
TRBV5-1	TRBJ1-1	NA	many	TGCGCCAGCAGCCCACAGCAGGAGGTCACTGAAGCTTTCTTT	CASSPQQEVTEAFF
TRBV5-6	TRBJ2-4	NA	NA	TGTGCCAGCAGCCCTCCCAACGGGGACATTCAGTACTTC	CASSPPNGDIQYF
TRBV10-3	TRBJ2-7	NA	NA	TGTGCCATCAGGAAGGGGCTAAACTACGAGCAGTACTTC	CAIRKGLNYEQYF
TRBV29-1	TRBJ2-1	TRBD2	NA	TGCAGCGTCCCCCTTGTGGGAGGGCCTAGGGATGAGCAGTTCTTC	CSVPLVGGPRDEQFF
TRBV28	TRBJ1-5	TRBD1	NA	TGTGCCAGCGCTTACGGGACAGGGAACAATCAGCCCCAGCATTTT	CASAYGTGNNQPQHF
TRBV20-1	TRBJ1-2	TRBD1	few	TGCAGTGCTAACCAGGGGGATTATGGCTACACCTTC	CSANQGDYGYTF
TRBV28	TRBJ2-3	NA	medium-sized	TGTGCCAGCGGGAGTGGCACAGATACGCAGTATTTT	CASGSGTDTQYF